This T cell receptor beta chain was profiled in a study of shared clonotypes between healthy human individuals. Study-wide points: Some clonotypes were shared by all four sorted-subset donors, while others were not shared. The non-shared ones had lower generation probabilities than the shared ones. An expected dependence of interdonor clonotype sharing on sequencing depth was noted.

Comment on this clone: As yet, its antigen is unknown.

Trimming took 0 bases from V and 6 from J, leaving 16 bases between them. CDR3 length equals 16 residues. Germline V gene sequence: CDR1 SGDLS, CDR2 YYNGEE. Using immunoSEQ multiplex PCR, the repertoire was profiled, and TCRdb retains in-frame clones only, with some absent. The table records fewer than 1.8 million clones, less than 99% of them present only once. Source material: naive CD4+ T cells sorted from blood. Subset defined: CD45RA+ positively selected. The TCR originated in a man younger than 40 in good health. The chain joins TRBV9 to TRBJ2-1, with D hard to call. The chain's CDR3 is CASSVAVGIGINEQFF. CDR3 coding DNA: TGTGCCAGCAGCGTAGCGGTGGGGATAGGTATCAATGAGCAGTTCTTC.